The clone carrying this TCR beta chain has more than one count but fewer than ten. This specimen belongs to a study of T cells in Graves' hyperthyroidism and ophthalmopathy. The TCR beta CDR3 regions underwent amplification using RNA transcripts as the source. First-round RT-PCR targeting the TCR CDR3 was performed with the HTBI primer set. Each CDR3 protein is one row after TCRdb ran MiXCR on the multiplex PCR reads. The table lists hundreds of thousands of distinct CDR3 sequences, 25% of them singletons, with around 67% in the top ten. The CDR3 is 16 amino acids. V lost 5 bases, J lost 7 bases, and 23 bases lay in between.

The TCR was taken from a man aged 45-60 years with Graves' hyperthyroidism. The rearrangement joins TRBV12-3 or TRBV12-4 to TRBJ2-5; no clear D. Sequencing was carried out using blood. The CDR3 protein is CASSAQDANLPGTQYF. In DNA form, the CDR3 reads TGTGCCAGCAGTGCCCAAGACGCAAACCTACCGGGGACCCAGTACTTC.